This T cell receptor beta chain was captured by sequencing in a study of shared T cell receptors in the human thymus. This clone was detected only a few times. Profiled with immunoSEQ multiplex PCR; TCRdb holds only in-frame clones, not every one. The sample lists 540,000 or so clones, 75% to 80% occurring once. The germline CDR1 and CDR2 sequences are SNHLY and FYNNEI. The CDR3 runs to 11 residues. Trimming left V 8 bases short and J 3 bases short, with 7 bases between. This sample was shared with a second study, whose subject was human thymus T cells. That source notes: Those donating were healthy Finnish infants in corrective surgery for congenital heart defects. Resections from corrective heart surgery supplied the thymus tissue. Both thymic and peripheral blood repertoires showed apparently biased V and J usage. Thymic repertoires of unrelated individuals were reported in related research to overlap highly.

This TCR was recovered from a boy under two years old with a congenital heart defect. The V gene is TRBV2, the J gene TRBJ1-1; D is possibly TRBD1 (6 bases). The sequencing input was thymocytes. DNA for the CDR3: TGTGCCAGCGGGGGCCACACTGAAGCTTTCTTT. As protein: CASGGHTEAFF. The full variable domain, with the rest looked up from reference TRBV2 and TRBJ1-1, is EPEVTQTPSHQVTQMGQEVILRCVPISNHLYFYWYRQILGQKVEFLVSFYNNEISEKSEIFDDQFSVERPDGSNFTLKIRSTKLEDSAMYFCASGGHTEAFFGQGTRLTVV.